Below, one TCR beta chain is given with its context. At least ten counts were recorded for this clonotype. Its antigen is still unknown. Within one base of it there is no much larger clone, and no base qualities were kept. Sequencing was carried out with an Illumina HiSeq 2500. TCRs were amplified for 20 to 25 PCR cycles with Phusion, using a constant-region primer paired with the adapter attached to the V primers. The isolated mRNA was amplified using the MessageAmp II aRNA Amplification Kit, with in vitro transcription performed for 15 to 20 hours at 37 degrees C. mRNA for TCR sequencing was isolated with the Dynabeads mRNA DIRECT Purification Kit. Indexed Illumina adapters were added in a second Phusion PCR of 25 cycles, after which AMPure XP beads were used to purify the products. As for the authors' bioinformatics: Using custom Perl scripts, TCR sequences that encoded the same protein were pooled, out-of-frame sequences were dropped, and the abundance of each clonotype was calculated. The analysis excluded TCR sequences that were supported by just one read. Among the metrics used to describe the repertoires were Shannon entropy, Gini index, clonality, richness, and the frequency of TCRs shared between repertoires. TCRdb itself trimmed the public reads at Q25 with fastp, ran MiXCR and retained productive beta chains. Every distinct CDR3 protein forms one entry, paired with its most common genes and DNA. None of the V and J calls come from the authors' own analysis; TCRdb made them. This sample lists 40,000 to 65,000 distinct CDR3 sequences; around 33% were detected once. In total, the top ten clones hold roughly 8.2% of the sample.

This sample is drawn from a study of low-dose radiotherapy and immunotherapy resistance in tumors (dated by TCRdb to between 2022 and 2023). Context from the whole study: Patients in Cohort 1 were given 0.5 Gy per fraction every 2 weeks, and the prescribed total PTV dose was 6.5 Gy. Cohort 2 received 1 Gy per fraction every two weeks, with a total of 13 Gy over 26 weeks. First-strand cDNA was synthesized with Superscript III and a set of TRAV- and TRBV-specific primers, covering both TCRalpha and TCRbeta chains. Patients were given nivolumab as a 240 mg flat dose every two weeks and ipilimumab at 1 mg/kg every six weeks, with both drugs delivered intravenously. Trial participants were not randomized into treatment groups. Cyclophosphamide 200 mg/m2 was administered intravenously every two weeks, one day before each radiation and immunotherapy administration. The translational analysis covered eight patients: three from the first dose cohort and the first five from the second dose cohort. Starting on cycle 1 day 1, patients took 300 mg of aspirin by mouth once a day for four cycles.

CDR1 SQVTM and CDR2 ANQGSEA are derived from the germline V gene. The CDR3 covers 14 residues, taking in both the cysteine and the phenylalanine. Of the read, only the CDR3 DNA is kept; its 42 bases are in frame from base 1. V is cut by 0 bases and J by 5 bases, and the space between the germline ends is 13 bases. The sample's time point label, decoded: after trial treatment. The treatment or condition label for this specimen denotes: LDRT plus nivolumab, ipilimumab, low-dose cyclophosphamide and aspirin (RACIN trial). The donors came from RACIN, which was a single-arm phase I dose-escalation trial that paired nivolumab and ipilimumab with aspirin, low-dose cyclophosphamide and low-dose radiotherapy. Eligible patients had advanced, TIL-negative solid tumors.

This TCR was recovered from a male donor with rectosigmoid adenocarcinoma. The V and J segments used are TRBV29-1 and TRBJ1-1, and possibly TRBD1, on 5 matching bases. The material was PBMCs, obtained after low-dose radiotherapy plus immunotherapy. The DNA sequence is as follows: TGCAGCGTTGAAGATCTCGGGGGAGTAACTGAAGCTTTCTTT. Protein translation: CSVEDLGGVTEAFF. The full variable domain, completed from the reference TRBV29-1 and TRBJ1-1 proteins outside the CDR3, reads SAVISQKPSRDICQRGTSLTIQCQVDSQVTMMFWYRQQPGQSLTLIATANQGSEATYESGFVIDKFPISRPNLTFSTLTVSNMSPEDSSIYLCSVEDLGGVTEAFFGQGTRLTVV.